The clone carrying this T cell receptor beta chain was observed at least ten times. The sample originates from a study of neurological immune-mediated disorders. This CDR3 region has 15 residues. V dropped 5 bases and J dropped 0; count of bases not matched to a gene: 6. Synthesis of cDNA was performed by 5'RACE using 10-nucleotide random UMIs. TCRdb reprocessed the 5' RACE reads with MiXCR, giving one entry per CDR3 protein. The sample shows about 120,000 distinct CDR3 sequences, roughly 3.2% of them seen only once. The unsorted libraries were prepared from 2 million PBMCs (stored at -80 C). This clonotype was sampled from a woman younger than 45 with multiple sclerosis. Sample: PBMCs. The rearrangement joins TRBV12-3 or TRBV12-4 to TRBJ1-1; 7 bases map to TRBD1. The CDR3 reads CASSPPGQMNTEAFF. CDR3 nucleotide sequence: TGTGCCAGCAGTCCTCCGGGACAGATGAACACTGAAGCTTTCTTT.